A single sample gave rise to the 25 T cell receptor beta chains below, sequenced in a study of blood T cell repertoires in COVID-19. The protocol was immunoSEQ multiplex PCR, while the TCRdb copy is restricted to in-frame clones and leaves out a portion. The sample holds around 180,000 clones, about nine tenths seen once. The material sequenced was peripheral blood. Every receptor here comes from a man between 65 and 80 years old with active or convalescent COVID-19.

The J gene is TRBJ2-7, the V gene TRBV7-2; 8 bases are a match to TRBD1. CDR1 and CDR2 (germline): SGHTA, FQGNSA. Trimming at V came to 7 bases and at J to 0 bases, leaving 8 bases not matched to a gene. CDR3 size: 15 residues. CDR3 bases: TGTGCCAGCACCACGACAGGGGCAATCTCCTACGAGCAGTACTTC. It is translated as CASTTTGAISYEQYF.

This clone appeared a single time. The genes are TRBV20-1 and TRBJ2-5; perhaps TRBD2 as D (5 bases). Germline CDR1 is DFQATT and CDR2 is SNEGSKA (reference sequence). With 3 bases removed from V and 0 bases from J, the gap between germline ends came to 11 bases. The CDR3 contains 14 residues. The CDR3: CSASQSGNQETQYF. The CDR3 bases are TGCAGTGCTAGTCAATCCGGGAACCAAGAGACCCAGTACTTC.

This chain connects TRBV30 to TRBJ1-2; 10 bases align to TRBD1. The CDR3 runs 14 residues. Looked up from germline, CDR1 is GTSNPN and CDR2 is SVGIG (reference sequence). Trimming cost V 2 bases and J 8 bases; bases outside gene matches: 8. The CDR3 nucleotides read TGTGCCTGGAGTCTCCTCGGACAGGGGGGAGGCTACACCTTC. Translated, it gives CAWSLLGQGGGYTF.

The V and J genes are TRBV5-1 and TRBJ1-2; TRBD1 might be the D (5 bases). Germline CDR1 reads SGHRS; CDR2 reads YFSETQ. The ends were cut back, 4 bases at V and 3 bases at J, with 13 bases in the middle. The length of the CDR3 is 14 residues. CDR3 bases: TGCGCCAGCAGCCGTGAACAGGCCCACTATGGCTACACCTTC. As protein: CASSREQAHYGYTF.

This clone appeared a single time. The rearrangement joins TRBV6-5 to TRBJ1-5; TRBD1 matches 10 bases. CDR1 is MNHEY, CDR2 SVGAGI, per germline. V lost 5 bases, J lost 5 bases, and 6 bases stayed unmatched. CDR3 size: 15 residues. CDR3 amino acids: CASSKGTGVDQPQHF. In DNA form, the CDR3 reads TGTGCCAGCAGTAAGGGGACAGGGGTCGATCAGCCCCAGCATTTT.

This clone came up a few times. This chain uses TRBV5-6 with TRBJ2-2, with unresolved D. Germline V gives CDR1 SGHDT, CDR2 YYEEEE. This CDR3 contains 15 residues. Trimming cost V 2 bases and J 1 base, with 9 bases left between them. For the CDR3, the DNA is TGTGCCAGCAGCTTCTACAGAGAGAACACCGGGGAGCTGTTTTTT. Its protein is CASSFYRENTGELFF.

This chain uses TRBV19 with TRBJ2-3, with 9 bases identical to TRBD2. Per germline, CDR1 LNHDA and CDR2 SQIVND (reference sequence). V was pared by 6 bases and J by 3 bases, with 7 bases of the junction left unmatched. This CDR3 is 15 amino acids long. This CDR3 is CASRDSGRRTDTQYF. In DNA form, the CDR3 reads TGTGCCAGTAGGGATAGCGGGAGAAGGACAGATACGCAGTATTTT. Full variable domain (outside the CDR3, taken from reference TRBV19 and TRBJ2-3): DGGITQSPKYLFRKEGQNVTLSCEQNLNHDAMYWYRQDPGQGLRLIYYSQIVNDFQKGDIAEGYSVSREKKESFPLTVTSAQKNPTAFYLCASRDSGRRTDTQYFGPGTRLTVL.

This clone has only a few counts. V is TRBV6-2 or TRBV6-3 and J is TRBJ2-7, with D perhaps TRBD1 (6 bases). The V gene's germline CDR1 is MNHEY and CDR2 SVGEGT. With 2 bases removed from V and 7 bases from J, the gap between germline ends came to 9 bases. The CDR3 contains 12 residues. This chain's CDR3 is CASSYGRGEQYF. The CDR3, as DNA: TGTGCCAGCAGTTACGGCAGGGGAGAGCAGTACTTC.

The V gene is TRBV15, the J gene TRBJ1-2; the match to TRBD1 covers 9 bases. The CDR3 length is 14 residues. Germline V lookup: CDR1 LNHNV, CDR2 YYDKDF (reference sequence). Trimming cost V 3 bases and J 4 bases; bases outside gene matches: 3. CDR3 amino acids: CATSRGQGIYGYTF. CDR3 coding DNA: TGTGCCACCAGCAGGGGACAGGGAATCTATGGCTACACCTTC.

V gene TRBV5-1 combines with J gene TRBJ1-2; a possible D gene is TRBD1 (6 bases). CDR3 size: 15 residues. V lost 0 bases, J lost 7 bases, and 16 bases lay in between. Germline loops: CDR1 SGHRS, CDR2 YFSETQ. The CDR3 coding sequence is TGCGCCAGCAGCTTGGCCGGACAGCCCTCAGGTGGCTACACCTTC. Translating gives CASSLAGQPSGGYTF. The variable domain in full, with the rest retrieved from reference TRBV5-1 and TRBJ1-2, is KAGVTQTPRYLIKTRGQQVTLSCSPISGHRSVSWYQQTPGQGLQFLFEYFSETQRNKGNFPGRFSGRQFSNSRSEMNVSTLELGDSALYLCASSLAGQPSGGYTFGSGTRLTVV.

The chain uses TRBV28 and TRBJ2-1; D might be TRBD2 (5 bases). V was pared by 8 bases and J by 6 bases, with 11 bases between. The CDR3 contains 12 residues. Germline V gene lookup returns CDR1 MDHEN and CDR2 SYDVKM. This CDR3 is CASGPRANEQFF. CDR3 bases: TGTGCCAGCGGTCCGAGGGCCAATGAGCAGTTCTTC.

The chain combines TRBV24-1 with TRBJ1-4; D is possibly TRBD1 (6 bases). V lost 7 bases and J lost 7, with 18 bases in between. The CDR3 runs 15 residues. The germline gives CDR1 KGHDR, CDR2 SFDVKD. The CDR3 reads CATSPGTIGGEKLFF. CDR3 coding DNA: TGTGCCACCAGCCCTGGGACAATTGGAGGTGAAAAACTGTTTTTT.

The chain recombines TRBV7-2 with TRBJ1-4; tentatively, D is TRBD1 (6 bases). This CDR3 spans 17 amino acids. Germline V gives CDR1 SGHTA, CDR2 FQGNSA. Trimming removed 5 bases from V and 5 bases from J, with 21 bases in between. CDR3 amino acids: CASSPSPRGGGNEKLFF. DNA of the CDR3: TGTGCCAGCAGCCCGTCGCCCCGGGGAGGGGGGAATGAAAAACTGTTTTTT.

The chain employs TRBV29-1 and TRBJ2-1, with TRBD1 matching 8 bases. The CDR3 is 15 amino acids. The J segment lost 5 bases and the V segment lost 7 bases, leaving 13 bases of the junction unmatched. CDR1 is SQVTM, CDR2 ANQGSEA, per germline. Here the CDR3 reads CSASGQGQRNNEQFF. The CDR3 bases are TGCAGCGCCTCAGGACAGGGTCAACGTAACAATGAGCAGTTCTTC.

The genes are TRBV11-2 and TRBJ2-7, with TRBD1 identical over 7 bases. This CDR3 has 14 residues. Germline CDR1 SGHAT, CDR2 FQNNGV. V was pared by 5 bases and J by 2 bases, with 6 bases of the junction left unmatched. For the CDR3, the DNA is TGTGCCAGCAGCACCGGGACAGCTCCCTACGAGCAGTACTTC. It encodes CASSTGTAPYEQYF. The variable domain in full, with the rest retrieved from reference TRBV11-2 and TRBJ2-7, is EAGVAQSPRYKIIEKRQSVAFWCNPISGHATLYWYQQILGQGPKLLIQFQNNGVVDDSQLPKDRFSAERLKGVDSTLKIQPAKLEDSAVYLCASSTGTAPYEQYFGPGTRLTVT.

The rearrangement links TRBV29-1 to TRBJ2-1; 10 bases fit TRBD2. The CDR3 sequence is 14 residues long. Germline CDR1 reads SQVTM; CDR2 reads ANQGSEA. V gave up 6 bases and J gave up 5 bases; unmatched junction bases: 7. The CDR3 nucleotides are TGCAGCGTCGGACCCGGGACTAGCGACAATGAGCAGTTCTTC. The encoded protein is CSVGPGTSDNEQFF.

This chain links TRBV4-1 with TRBJ1-2; 8 bases agree with TRBD1. The trim removed 4 bases at V and 7 bases at J, leaving 8 bases unmatched. CDR3 size: 14 residues. Germline V gene lookup returns CDR1 MGHRA and CDR2 YSYEKL. CDR3 DNA sequence: TGCGCCAGCAGCCTTATGGACAGGGCCGGTGGCTACACCTTC. Encoded protein: CASSLMDRAGGYTF.

The chain recombines TRBV30 with TRBJ1-5; no clear D gene. V shed 2 bases and J shed 6 bases, with 8 bases lying between them. Germline CDR1 reads GTSNPN; CDR2 reads SVGIG (reference sequence). This CDR3 is built from 12 residues. CDR3 nucleotide sequence: TGTGCCTGGAGTTTACGAGGTCAGCCCCAGCATTTT. It encodes CAWSLRGQPQHF. The whole variable domain, remainder taken from reference TRBV30 and TRBJ1-5, is SQTIHQWPATLVQPVGSPLSLECTVEGTSNPNLYWYRQAAGRGLQLLFYSVGIGQISSEVPQNLSASRPQDRQFILSSKKLLLSDSGFYLCAWSLRGQPQHFGDGTRLSIL.

The chain uses TRBV18 and TRBJ1-3; TRBD1 is a possible D gene (6 bases). CDR1 and CDR2 (germline): KGHSH, LQKENI. V dropped 6 bases and J dropped 0 bases, with 18 bases sitting between them. The CDR3 sequence is 17 residues long. The CDR3 bases are TGTGCCAGCTCGGGGCCGACAGGAATGGACTCTGGAAACACCATATATTTT. It encodes CASSGPTGMDSGNTIYF.

The V and J genes are TRBV4-3 and TRBJ1-5; 11 nucleotides align to TRBD1. Per the germline V gene, CDR1 is LGHNA and CDR2 is YSLEER. This CDR3 comprises 16 residues. V gave up 3 bases and J gave up 5 bases; unmatched junction bases: 6. The CDR3 DNA sequence: TGCGCCAGCAGCCACGGACAGGGGGCTAAGTATCAGCCCCAGCATTTT. As protein: CASSHGQGAKYQPQHF.

This sequence joins TRBV6-2 or TRBV6-3 and TRBJ2-1; the match to TRBD2 covers 7 bases. This CDR3 has 15 amino acids. Losses at the gene ends were 3 bases for V and 2 bases for J; bases not matched to a gene: 4. Germline V gene lookup returns CDR1 MNHEY and CDR2 SVGEGT. The CDR3 region is CASSYAGEAYNEQFF. Here the CDR3 DNA reads TGTGCCAGCAGTTATGCGGGAGAGGCCTACAATGAGCAGTTCTTC.

This clone was seen a handful of times. The rearrangement links TRBV2 to TRBJ2-3; D unresolved. Trimming took off 1 base at V and 5 bases at J, with 16 bases between the two ends. The germline CDR1 and CDR2 sequences are SNHLY and FYNNEI. The CDR3 loop spans 16 amino acids. The CDR3 loop reads CASSEVIAQAQDTQYF. CDR3 in DNA: TGTGCCAGCAGTGAAGTTATCGCGCAGGCTCAAGATACGCAGTATTTT.

This sequence joins TRBV7-2 and TRBJ1-2; perhaps TRBD1 as D (6 bases). Germline V gene data show CDR1 as SGHTA and CDR2 as FQGNSA. The CDR3 is made up of 14 amino acids. V was pared by 4 bases and J by 7 bases, with 16 bases between. DNA for the CDR3: TGTGCCAGCAGCTCCGTCAACAGGGTTAGTGGCTACACCTTC. This gives the protein CASSSVNRVSGYTF.

The chain has TRBV28 and TRBJ2-6; 7 bases match TRBD2. CDR1 MDHEN and CDR2 SYDVKM come from the germline V gene. J lost 1 base, V lost 8 bases, and 2 bases had no gene match. The CDR3 is made up of 14 amino acids. This CDR3 reads CASLRESGANVLTF. CDR3 nucleotide sequence: TGTGCCAGCCTGCGGGAGTCTGGGGCCAACGTCCTGACTTTC.

This clone was seen only a few times. The chain links TRBV5-1 to TRBJ1-1; D is possibly TRBD1 (6 bases). The V end was cut by 4 bases, the J end by 4 bases, with 11 bases between. CDR3 length: 13 residues. CDR1 SGHRS and CDR2 YFSETQ come from the germline V gene. CDR3 residues: CASSIGGSTEAFF. CDR3 in DNA: TGCGCCAGCAGCATAGGGGGATCCACTGAAGCTTTCTTT.